This is a list of T cell receptor beta chains from one sample in a study of identical twins. TCRdb passed the 5' RACE reads through MiXCR, listing each CDR3 protein once. The sample records approximately 1.8 million distinct CDR3 sequences, less than 40% being singletons. Sequenced input: cord blood. All receptors derive from a newborn girl in good health. Both conserved end residues are part of each CDR3. D genes are given only for firm matches. Size is stated for part of the rows, as once, few or many counts, or as a class when the clone is expanded.

d_gene,abundance,j_gene,v_gene,CDR3nt,CDR3aa
TRBD2,few,TRBJ2-7,TRBV20-1,TGCAGTGCCAAGCCCGGGACTAGCTTCCACGAGCAGTACTTC,CSAKPGTSFHEQYF
-,-,TRBJ2-1,TRBV21-1,TGTGCCAGCAGCAAAGAGGCTAGCGGCGACAATGAGCAGTTCTTC,CASSKEASGDNEQFF
TRBD2,-,TRBJ2-1,TRBV20-1,TGCAGTGCTAAGCTAGCGGGAATCTTGGAGCAGTTCTTC,CSAKLAGILEQFF
TRBD1,few,TRBJ2-7,TRBV9,TGTGCCAGCAGCCCTCATTACAGGGGAGTAAACGAGCAGTACTTC,CASSPHYRGVNEQYF
-,few,TRBJ2-7,TRBV12-3/TRBV12-4,TGTGCCAGCAGCCCCAGCCGCATCCGGGACATCGGAAACGAGCAGTACTTC,CASSPSRIRDIGNEQYF
-,-,TRBJ2-2,TRBV14,TGTGCCAGCAGCCAAAATCCAGAGAACACCGGGGAGCTGTTTTTT,CASSQNPENTGELFF
TRBD1,once,TRBJ2-5,TRBV18,TGTGCCAGCTCACCACCGGAGCAGGGGGAAGAGACCCAGTACTTC,CASSPPEQGEETQYF
-,few,TRBJ1-6,TRBV4-2,TGTGCCAGCAGCCAAGATTGGAGTAAGACACAAGCCCTCCACTTT,CASSQDWSKTQALHF
TRBD1,-,TRBJ2-7,TRBV27,TGTGCCAGCAGTTTAGACCGACAGGGGGGCTTTTACGAGCAGTACTTC,CASSLDRQGGFYEQYF
-,-,TRBJ1-2,TRBV7-6,TGTGCCAGCAGTCCTGCTCATCAGGTTAACTATGGCTACACCTTC,CASSPAHQVNYGYTF
TRBD2,-,TRBJ2-5,TRBV12-3/TRBV12-4,TGTGCCAGCAGTTTAGGCCTTATCAAAGGAAAGCGGGGCAAAGAGACCCAGTACTTC,CASSLGLIKGKRGKETQYF
TRBD2,-,TRBJ2-7,TRBV12-3/TRBV12-4,TGTGCCAGCAGTCCTTTCCTTAGCGGGCCCTCCTACGAGCAGTACTTC,CASSPFLSGPSYEQYF
-,many,TRBJ2-7,TRBV7-9,TGTGCCAGCAGCTTAGTTTGGCTGTGCTACGAGCAGTACTTC,CASSLVWLCYEQYF